Following are 32 T cell receptor beta chains from one sample sequenced in a study of OX40 agonist ivuxolimab in advanced cancers. Using immunoSEQ multiplex PCR, the repertoire was profiled, and TCRdb retains in-frame clones only, with some absent. The sample holds tens of thousands of clones, around nine tenths seen once. The sample in question was CD4+ or CD8+ T cells sorted from blood, obtained in a trial of the OX40 agonist ivuxolimab. The receptors shown here come from an adult with an advanced solid tumor such as melanoma, head and neck, liver or kidney cancer.

Details on this clone: At the DNA level, this CDR3 is encoded by other sequences in the same sample as well. The chain couples TRBV18 to TRBJ1-2; D might be TRBD1 (6 bases). Germline V lookup: CDR1 KGHSH, CDR2 LQKENI. V lost 6 bases to trimming and J lost 4 bases, with 18 bases between them. CDR3 length equals 15 residues. The CDR3 nucleotides read TGTGCCAGCTCTCCAGGGTTGGGGGGCTTCTATGGCTACACCTTC. It codes for CASSPGLGGFYGYTF.

The chain carries TRBV18 and TRBJ2-1, with 9 bases aligning to TRBD2. Germline V gene data show CDR1 as KGHSH and CDR2 as LQKENI. There are 14 residues in the CDR3. Trimming at V came to 6 bases and at J to 6 bases, leaving 6 bases not matched to a gene. The CDR3 is CASSPGTSSNEQFF. CDR3 nucleotide sequence: TGTGCCAGCTCTCCCGGGACTAGCTCCAATGAGCAGTTCTTC.

This chain links TRBV7-9 with TRBJ2-1; 12 bases are shared with TRBD2. V gave up 3 bases and J gave up 6 bases; unmatched junction bases: 3. The V gene's germline CDR1 is SEHNR and CDR2 FQNEAQ (reference sequence). The CDR3 consists of 15 residues. CDR3 DNA: TGTGCCAGCAGCTTCCGACTAGCGGGAGCCAATGAGCAGTTCTTC. This codes for CASSFRLAGANEQFF.

This chain joins TRBV30 and TRBJ2-1, with 12 bases aligning to TRBD1. Germline CDR1 and CDR2: GTSNPN and SVGIG (reference sequence). With V trimmed by 0 bases and J by 8 bases, 8 bases remained unmatched. CDR3 length equals 16 residues. In nucleotides, the CDR3 is TGTGCCTGGAGTGTCACTGGGACAGGGGGCAGGTATGAGCAGTTCTTC. This encodes CAWSVTGTGGRYEQFF.

This sequence joins TRBV6-1 and TRBJ2-5, with D hard to call. The germline V gene encodes CDR1 MNHNS and CDR2 SASEGT. This CDR3 contains 14 residues. The V and J ends lost 3 bases and 5 bases respectively, with 13 bases between them. The CDR3 spells CASSEGPWVETQYF. The CDR3 bases are TGTGCCAGCAGTGAGGGCCCTTGGGTGGAGACCCAGTACTTC.

The chain's CDR3 is CASSVGRWGTGLDWGEKLFF. CDR3 DNA sequence: TGTGCCAGCAGCGTAGGACGTTGGGGGACAGGGCTCGACTGGGGTGAAAAACTGTTTTTT. The genes are TRBV9 and TRBJ1-4; 9 bases agree with TRBD1. The CDR3 loop spans 20 amino acids. With 0 bases clipped from V and 7 bases from J, the junction kept 19 bases outside the gene matches. Per germline, CDR1 SGDLS and CDR2 YYNGEE.

The chain joins TRBV30 to TRBJ2-7; TRBD2 might be the D (6 bases). With 0 bases removed from V and 6 bases from J, the gap between germline ends came to 12 bases. The CDR3 contains 13 residues. The V gene's germline CDR1 is GTSNPN and CDR2 SVGIG (reference sequence). CDR3 amino acids: CAWSVGLSTEQYF. CDR3 nucleotide sequence: TGTGCCTGGAGTGTGGGACTTTCCACCGAGCAGTACTTC.

The genes are TRBV20-1 and TRBJ2-1; no firm D call. The V end lost 4 bases, the J end lost 4 bases, and 5 bases lay between the germline ends. The CDR3 spans 11 residues. CDR1 DFQATT and CDR2 SNEGSKA come from the germline V gene (reference sequence). The CDR3 coding sequence is TGCAGTGCTATAACTTACAATGAGCAGTTCTTC. Translation: CSAITYNEQFF.

The rearrangement uses TRBV7-1 and TRBJ1-5; D is ambiguous. TRBV7-1 is recorded as an ORF, its role being uncertain. With 6 bases removed from V and 2 bases from J, the gap between germline ends came to 11 bases. CDR3 length: 14 residues. CDR3: CASSSSMGNQPQHF. As DNA, the CDR3 is TGTGCCAGCAGTTCGTCTATGGGCAATCAGCCCCAGCATTTT.

For the CDR3, the DNA is TGTGCCAGTATCAGACTCCAGGGGCCTGGAAACACCATATATTTT. This codes for CASIRLQGPGNTIYF. This chain uses TRBV19 with TRBJ1-3, with a weak D call TRBD1 (6 bases). Germline V gene sequence: CDR1 LNHDA, CDR2 SQIVND (reference sequence). There are 15 residues in the CDR3. Trimming shortened V by 7 bases and J by 2 bases, and 15 bases separated the two germline ends. The variable domain in full, completed from reference TRBV19 and TRBJ1-3, reads DGGITQSPKYLFRKEGQNVTLSCEQNLNHDAMYWYRQDPGQGLRLIYYSQIVNDFQKGDIAEGYSVSREKKESFPLTVTSAQKNPTAFYLCASIRLQGPGNTIYFGEGSWLTVV.

The V gene is TRBV28, the J gene TRBJ2-7, with a weak D call TRBD1 (5 bases). Trimming pared 5 bases from V and 2 bases from J, leaving 19 bases between. CDR1 and CDR2 from the germline V gene are MDHEN and SYDVKM. The CDR3 contains 16 residues. CDR3 loop: CASSENRGTGAYEQYF. For the CDR3, the DNA is TGTGCCAGCAGTGAAAACCGAGGTACAGGAGCCTACGAGCAGTACTTC.

The chain has TRBV7-8 and TRBJ2-5; the D gene is possibly TRBD1 (5 bases). The CDR3 has 16 amino acids. V lost 1 base and J lost 0, with 12 bases in between. Germline-derived CDR1 and CDR2 are SGHVS and FQNEAQ. CDR3 DNA: TGTGCCAGCAGCTTAGGTACAGGTTGGGACCAAGAGACCCAGTACTTC. It is translated as CASSLGTGWDQETQYF.

V gene TRBV15 combines with J gene TRBJ1-4, with D unclear. This CDR3 comprises 12 residues. The germline CDR1 and CDR2 sequences are LNHNV and YYDKDF (reference sequence). With 4 bases removed from V and 10 bases from J, the gap between germline ends came to 10 bases. In nucleotides, the CDR3 is TGTGCCACCAGCACACCCCAAGTAAAACTGTTTTTT. Translated, it gives CATSTPQVKLFF.

The chain joins TRBV27 to TRBJ1-5; 8 bases agree with TRBD1. The V segment lost 5 bases and the J segment 4 bases; nucleotides outside the gene matches: 7. CDR3 length: 15 residues. Germline V gene data show CDR1 as MNHEY and CDR2 as SMNVEV (reference sequence). Here the CDR3 DNA reads TGTGCCAGCAGTGCGGACAGGGCAGGGAATCAGCCCCAGCATTTT. This gives the protein CASSADRAGNQPQHF.

The chain combines TRBV6-1 with TRBJ2-7; 9 nucleotides agree with TRBD1. V lost 1 base and J lost 5; bases outside the gene matches: 18. Per the germline V gene, CDR1 is MNHNS and CDR2 is SASEGT. The CDR3 is 19 residues long. The CDR3 is CASSEEARATGTGFDEQYF. The CDR3 nucleotides are TGTGCCAGCAGTGAAGAGGCTAGGGCTACCGGGACAGGGTTTGACGAGCAGTACTTC.

The rearrangement joins TRBV6-6 to TRBJ2-2, with 7 bases aligning to TRBD1. The germline gives CDR1 MNHNY, CDR2 SVGAGI (reference sequence). With 7 bases clipped from V and 5 bases from J, the junction kept 10 bases outside the gene matches. CDR3 length: 15 residues. The CDR3 coding sequence is TGTGCCAGCACCCGATCGGGACAGAGTACCGGGGAGCTGTTTTTT. Amino acid sequence: CASTRSGQSTGELFF.

The rearrangement uses TRBV7-2 and TRBJ2-3, with 9 nucleotides matching TRBD1. The CDR3 covers 15 residues. Germline V lookup: CDR1 SGHTA, CDR2 FQGNSA. V lost 2 bases, J lost 8 bases, and 8 bases stayed unmatched. The CDR3 nucleotides are TGTGCCAGCAGCTTAATGGGACAGGGTTCGGGTACGCAGTATTTT. This encodes CASSLMGQGSGTQYF.

This clone was picked up one time. Other DNA sequences in this specimen translate into the identical CDR3. This chain connects TRBV27 to TRBJ2-7; 10 positions match TRBD1. Germline CDR1 is MNHEY and CDR2 is SMNVEV (reference sequence). CDR3 length equals 15 residues. The V segment lost 6 bases and the J segment 4 bases; nucleotides outside the gene matches: 9. The CDR3 sequence: CASSRRPGQGYEQYF. As DNA, the CDR3 is TGTGCCAGCAGCCGAAGACCGGGACAGGGGTACGAGCAGTACTTC.

This clone was detected once. This chain connects TRBV7-2 to TRBJ2-7, with D unclear. Per the germline V gene, CDR1 is SGHTA and CDR2 is FQGNSA. The CDR3 consists of 14 residues. V lost 3 bases and J lost 0, with 9 bases in between. The CDR3 here is CASSLRTDSYEQYF. CDR3 bases: TGTGCCAGCAGCTTGAGGACGGACTCCTACGAGCAGTACTTC.

The chain recombines TRBV7-9 with TRBJ2-1, with D possibly being TRBD2 (5 bases). The CDR3 contains 13 residues. With 5 bases removed from V and 5 bases from J, the gap between germline ends came to 10 bases. The germline V gene encodes CDR1 SEHNR and CDR2 FQNEAQ (reference sequence). The CDR3 sequence: CASSPRENNEQFF. CDR3 DNA sequence: TGTGCCAGCAGCCCCCGGGAAAACAATGAGCAGTTCTTC.

V gene TRBV11-3 combines with J gene TRBJ1-2, with 10 bases fitting TRBD1. CDR1 is SGHNT, CDR2 YENEEA, per germline. There are 15 residues in the CDR3. J lost 5 bases, V lost 5 bases, and 8 bases had no gene match. The CDR3 coding sequence is TGTGCCAGCAGCCCTCGGACAGGGGGTGGTTATGGCTACACCTTC. Amino acids: CASSPRTGGGYGYTF.

The gene calls are TRBV18 and TRBJ2-2, with D perhaps matching TRBD2 (6 bases). Germline V gene sequence: CDR1 KGHSH, CDR2 LQKENI. There are 16 residues in the CDR3. With 0 bases removed from V and 4 bases from J, the gap between germline ends came to 12 bases. The CDR3 DNA sequence: TGTGCCAGCTCACCACCGGGGGGACCGCCCACCGGGGAGCTGTTTTTT. This encodes CASSPPGGPPTGELFF.

The chain combines TRBV5-6 with TRBJ1-5; D remains ambiguous. In germline, CDR1 is SGHDT, CDR2 YYEEEE. Trimming cost V 3 bases and J 5 bases, with 9 bases left between them. This CDR3 is 13 amino acids long. In nucleotides, the CDR3 is TGTGCCAGCAGCTCTGGGGAGTATCAGCCCCAGCATTTT. Amino acids: CASSSGEYQPQHF.

This chain connects TRBV2 to TRBJ2-1; D is perhaps TRBD1 or TRBD2 (6 bases each). The ends were cut back, 3 bases at V and 2 bases at J, with 11 bases in the middle. This CDR3 has 15 residues. Germline CDR1 SNHLY, CDR2 FYNNEI. The DNA of the CDR3 is TGTGCCAGCAGTGATTCGGGGGCGGCCTACAATGAGCAGTTCTTC. Its translation is CASSDSGAAYNEQFF.

V is TRBV30 and J is TRBJ1-1, with D unclear. There are 12 residues in the CDR3. Trimming stripped 8 bases from V and 3 bases from J, with 13 bases between. The germline V gene encodes CDR1 GTSNPN and CDR2 SVGIG (reference sequence). CDR3 sequence reads: CAASGGYTEAFF. CDR3 DNA: TGTGCCGCCTCCGGTGGTTACACTGAAGCTTTCTTT. Together with reference TRBV30 and TRBJ1-1, the CDR3 gives the full variable domain: SQTIHQWPATLVQPVGSPLSLECTVEGTSNPNLYWYRQAAGRGLQLLFYSVGIGQISSEVPQNLSASRPQDRQFILSSKKLLLSDSGFYLCAASGGYTEAFFGQGTRLTVV.

The chain couples TRBV19 to TRBJ2-7; D not certain. The length of the CDR3 is 15 residues. Germline V gene data show CDR1 as LNHDA and CDR2 as SQIVND (reference sequence). V was cut by 5 bases and J by 3 bases, with 17 bases left in between. The CDR3 bases are TGTGCCAGTAGTCCCAACTCGAAGGGTAGCTACGAGCAGTACTTC. Residues: CASSPNSKGSYEQYF.

The rearrangement uses TRBV7-9 and TRBJ2-1; the match to TRBD2 covers 8 bases. The CDR3 has 14 amino acids. Trimming at V came to 5 bases and at J to 3 bases, leaving 3 bases not matched to a gene. CDR1 SEHNR and CDR2 FQNEAQ come from the germline V gene (reference sequence). CDR3: CASSLTSGYNEQFF. For the CDR3, the DNA is TGTGCCAGCAGCCTCACTAGCGGCTACAATGAGCAGTTCTTC.

The chain recombines TRBV28 with TRBJ1-5; tentative D call: TRBD1 (6 bases). V dropped 6 bases and J dropped 0 bases, with 18 bases sitting between them. The CDR3 totals 17 residues. CDR1 is MDHEN, CDR2 SYDVKM, per germline. The CDR3 sequence is CASSSPTGGGSNQPQHF. CDR3 DNA: TGTGCCAGCAGCTCCCCTACCGGAGGGGGTAGCAATCAGCCCCAGCATTTT.

This clone was counted a few times. The V gene is TRBV2, the J gene TRBJ1-1, with 9 bases lining up with TRBD1. The CDR3 is 14 amino acids. V lost 5 bases to trimming and J lost 1 base; unmatched junction nucleotides: 2. Looked up from germline, CDR1 is SNHLY and CDR2 is FYNNEI. The CDR3, as DNA: TGTGCCAGCAGTTTGGACAGGGGGAACACTGAAGCTTTCTTT. This sequence encodes CASSLDRGNTEAFF.

This clone was observed a single time. The V and J genes are TRBV5-4 and TRBJ2-3, with 9 bases that match TRBD2. The germline V gene has CDR1 SGHNT and CDR2 YYREEE (reference sequence). This CDR3 has 16 residues. V trimming: 3 bases; J trimming: 0 bases; junction bases outside the gene matches: 5. The chain's CDR3 is CASSSMTSGSTDTQYF. Here the CDR3 DNA reads TGTGCCAGCAGCTCAATGACTAGCGGAAGCACAGATACGCAGTATTTT.

This chain uses TRBV4-1 with TRBJ2-7; 9 nucleotides agree with TRBD1. This CDR3 has 17 residues. Germline lookup yields CDR1 MGHRA and CDR2 YSYEKL. J lost 5 bases, V lost 3 bases, and 14 bases had no gene match. The CDR3 region is CASSHPRGTGRPNEQYF. In DNA, the CDR3 is TGCGCCAGCAGCCATCCGAGGGGGACAGGGCGGCCTAACGAGCAGTACTTC.

V is TRBV15 and J is TRBJ1-2; 9 bases match TRBD1. J gave up 8 bases and V 0 bases, and 7 bases lay outside the gene matches. Germline V CDR1 and CDR2: LNHNV, YYDKDF (reference sequence). CDR3 length: 15 amino acids. This CDR3 is CATSRERRTGDGYTF. DNA of the CDR3: TGTGCCACCAGCAGAGAACGTCGGACAGGGGACGGCTACACCTTC.